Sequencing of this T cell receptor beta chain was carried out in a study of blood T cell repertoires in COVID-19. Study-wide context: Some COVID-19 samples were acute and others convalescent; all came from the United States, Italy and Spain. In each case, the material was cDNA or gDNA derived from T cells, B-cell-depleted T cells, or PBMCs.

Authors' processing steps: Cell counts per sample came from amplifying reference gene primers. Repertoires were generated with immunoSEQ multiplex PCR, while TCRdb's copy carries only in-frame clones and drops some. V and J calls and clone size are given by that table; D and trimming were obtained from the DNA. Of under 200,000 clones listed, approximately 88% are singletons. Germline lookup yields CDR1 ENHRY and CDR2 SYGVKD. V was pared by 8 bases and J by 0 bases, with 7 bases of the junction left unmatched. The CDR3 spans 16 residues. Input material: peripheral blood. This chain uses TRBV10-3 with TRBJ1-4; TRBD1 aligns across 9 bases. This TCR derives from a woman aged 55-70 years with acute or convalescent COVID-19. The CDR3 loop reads CAIGTGRSATNEKLFF. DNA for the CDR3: TGTGCCATCGGGACAGGGCGTAGTGCAACTAATGAAAAACTGTTTTTT.